Each of the 29 T cell receptor beta chains below was sequenced from the same sample in a study of human versus mouse CDR3 diversity and MHC coevolution. Profiled with immunoSEQ multiplex PCR; TCRdb holds only in-frame clones, not every one. The table has tens of thousands of clones, roughly 93% seen once. The material sequenced was naive CD4+ T cells from blood. Regarding subset: CD45RO-negative CD62L-positive naive CD4 T cells. The source of these receptors is a person between 60 and 70 years old in good health.

CDR3 in amino acids: CASSPDTTGTGRTYEQYF. The CDR3 DNA is TGTGCCAGCAGCCCTGATACTACCGGGACAGGGAGGACGTACGAGCAGTACTTC. The chain employs TRBV9 and TRBJ2-7; 9 nucleotides align to TRBD1. CDR3 length: 18 amino acids. Losses at the gene ends were 4 bases for V and 4 bases for J; bases not matched to a gene: 18. Germline CDR1 SGDLS, CDR2 YYNGEE.

V is TRBV7-9 and J is TRBJ1-2; 8 positions agree with TRBD1. Per germline, CDR1 SEHNR and CDR2 FQNEAQ (reference sequence). The V and J ends lost 2 bases and 8 bases, in that order; junction bases with no gene match: 4. This CDR3 contains 13 residues. CDR3 DNA: TGTGCCAGCAGCTTATCGGACAGGGCCGGCTACACCTTC. This sequence encodes CASSLSDRAGYTF.

This chain joins TRBV5-6 and TRBJ1-2; TRBD1 is a possible D gene (6 bases). V lost 1 base, J lost 0 bases, and 10 bases lay in between. The CDR3 spans 15 residues. Germline lookup yields CDR1 SGHDT and CDR2 YYEEEE. The CDR3 DNA follows: TGTGCCAGCAGCTTGAACGGACAGACTAACTATGGCTACACCTTC. It encodes CASSLNGQTNYGYTF.

Only a few counts were recorded for this clone. The V and J genes are TRBV10-3 and TRBJ2-6; D may be TRBD1 (5 bases). Trimming took off 7 bases at V and 0 bases at J, with 7 bases between the two ends. Germline values: CDR1 ENHRY, CDR2 SYGVKD. CDR3 length: 14 amino acids. CDR3 residues: CAITQGSGANVLTF. Here the CDR3 DNA reads TGTGCCATCACGCAGGGCTCTGGGGCCAACGTCCTGACTTTC.

The chain employs TRBV13 and TRBJ2-5; a possible D gene is TRBD1 (5 bases). With 4 bases removed from V and 4 bases from J, the gap between germline ends came to 13 bases. The V gene's germline CDR1 is PRHDT and CDR2 FYEKMQ (reference sequence). CDR3 length: 14 residues. CDR3 sequence reads: CASSYGAVGETQYF. The CDR3 DNA reads as TGTGCCAGCAGCTATGGGGCAGTCGGAGAGACCCAGTACTTC.

The chain combines TRBV21-1 with TRBJ1-5. TRBV21-1 is shown as a pseudogene. There are 15 residues in the CDR3. CDR3 bases: TGTGCCAGCAGCAAAGGGGGGGGGACGAATCAGCCCCAGCATTTT. It specifies CASSKGGGTNQPQHF.

The V and J genes are TRBV19 and TRBJ2-7; 7 bases match TRBD1. Germline CDR1 and CDR2: LNHDA and SQIVND (reference sequence). CDR3 length equals 13 residues. Trimming took 6 bases from V and 4 from J; bases not matched to a gene: 6. The DNA for the CDR3 is TGTGCCAGTAGCCCGCAGGGGGAATACGAGCAGTACTTC. This codes for CASSPQGEYEQYF. The full variable domain, completed using reference TRBV19 and TRBJ2-7, is DGGITQSPKYLFRKEGQNVTLSCEQNLNHDAMYWYRQDPGQGLRLIYYSQIVNDFQKGDIAEGYSVSREKKESFPLTVTSAQKNPTAFYLCASSPQGEYEQYFGPGTRLTVT.

The V call is TRBV5-6, the J call TRBJ2-3; perhaps TRBD1 as D (7 bases). Germline V CDR1 and CDR2: SGHDT, YYEEEE. The CDR3 is 16 residues long. Trimming left V 5 bases short and J 4 bases short, with 20 bases between. CDR3 in amino acids: CASSSRGSGWADTQYF. Here the CDR3 DNA reads TGTGCCAGCAGTTCCAGGGGGAGCGGGTGGGCAGATACGCAGTATTTT.

The chain recombines TRBV5-4 with TRBJ2-5; 13 bases map to TRBD2. CDR1 is SGHNT and CDR2 is YYREEE in the germline V gene (reference sequence). V was clipped by 4 bases and J by 5 bases; unmatched bases: 8. The length of the CDR3 is 16 residues. The CDR3 sequence is CASSGGLAGVGETQYF. As DNA, the CDR3 is TGTGCCAGCAGCGGCGGACTAGCGGGAGTGGGGGAGACCCAGTACTTC.

This chain connects TRBV10-3 to TRBJ2-5; TRBD1 might be the D (6 bases). Trimming took off 0 bases at V and 3 bases at J, with 20 bases between the two ends. CDR3 length: 18 residues. Germline loops: CDR1 ENHRY, CDR2 SYGVKD. CDR3: CAISESPQDSSAKETQYF. The DNA for the CDR3 is TGTGCCATCAGTGAGTCACCCCAGGACAGTTCAGCGAAAGAGACCCAGTACTTC.

This clone appeared once. The chain uses TRBV10-1 and TRBJ1-1, with D perhaps TRBD1 (6 bases). Trimming took 0 bases from V and 5 from J, leaving 10 bases between them. CDR1 is WNHNN, CDR2 SYGVQD, per germline (reference sequence). The CDR3 sequence is 14 residues long. The CDR3 coding sequence is TGCGCCAGCAGTGAGTCGAGGGGGGGAACTGAAGCTTTCTTT. Its translation: CASSESRGGTEAFF.

This clone was picked up one time. The rearrangement uses TRBV7-6 and TRBJ2-7, with D perhaps matching TRBD1 (7 bases). Trimming cost V 5 bases and J 3 bases, with 20 bases left between them. CDR1 is SGHVS, CDR2 FNYEAQ, per germline. The CDR3 is 16 residues long. CDR3 protein: CASSLAGGRWDYEQYF. The CDR3 DNA reads as TGTGCCAGCAGCCTTGCAGGGGGGCGCTGGGACTACGAGCAGTACTTC.

The chain is built from TRBV7-8 and TRBJ2-1; D might be TRBD2 (6 bases). The V and J ends lost 3 bases and 3 bases respectively, with 12 bases between them. The germline V gene encodes CDR1 SGHVS and CDR2 FQNEAQ. The CDR3 runs 15 residues. The CDR3: CASSFWGVDYNEQFF. The DNA of the CDR3 is TGTGCCAGCAGCTTCTGGGGGGTTGACTACAATGAGCAGTTCTTC.

The chain employs TRBV6-1 and TRBJ2-7, with 9 bases identical to TRBD1. The CDR3 runs to 14 residues. Trimming at V came to 8 bases and at J to 1 base, leaving 6 bases not matched to a gene. The germline gives CDR1 MNHNS, CDR2 SASEGT. CDR3 residues: CASSKQGASYEQYF. The CDR3 DNA follows: TGTGCCAGCTCAAAACAGGGGGCGTCCTACGAGCAGTACTTC.

The chain uses TRBV10-3 and TRBJ2-7; TRBD2 agrees at 8 bases. CDR1 and CDR2 (germline): ENHRY, SYGVKD. This CDR3 contains 15 residues. V lost 2 bases, J lost 2 bases, and 5 bases stayed unmatched. CDR3 sequence reads: CAISEGAGVPYEQYF. CDR3 DNA: TGTGCCATCAGTGAGGGAGCGGGAGTTCCCTACGAGCAGTACTTC.

Here the CDR3 reads CASSPSSVGTTYEQYF. DNA for the CDR3: TGTGCCAGCAGCCCCTCCTCCGTTGGGACTACGTACGAGCAGTACTTC. The rearrangement joins TRBV7-9 to TRBJ2-5; TRBD2 aligns across 7 bases. The J call may be wrong; the DNA end is better matched by TRBJ2-7. Germline V CDR1 and CDR2: SEHNR, FQNEAQ (reference sequence). This CDR3 spans 16 amino acids.

This rearrangement joins TRBV6-6 to TRBJ2-3; 12 bases agree with TRBD2. Germline-derived CDR1 and CDR2 are MNHNY and SVGAGI (reference sequence). After removal of 5 bases from V and 6 bases from J, the junction contained 3 bases not matched to a gene. The CDR3 extends over 14 amino acids. CDR3 coding DNA: TGTGCCAGCAGTGCTAGCGGGAGGGCGGATACGCAGTATTTT. This sequence encodes CASSASGRADTQYF.

This clone showed up just once. The chain carries TRBV4-1 and TRBJ2-7; D is uncertain. This CDR3 contains 13 residues. Germline V gives CDR1 MGHRA, CDR2 YSYEKL. The V end was cut by 1 base, the J end by 0 bases, with 4 bases between. The chain's CDR3 is CASSQVFSYEQYF. CDR3 bases: TGCGCCAGCAGCCAAGTCTTCTCCTACGAGCAGTACTTC.

The chain carries TRBV18 and TRBJ2-5; tentatively, D is TRBD2 (5 bases). The CDR3 is 14 amino acids. Deletions cut 3 bases from V and 1 base from J, with 9 bases between. The germline V gene encodes CDR1 KGHSH and CDR2 LQKENI. The CDR3 region has the DNA TGTGCCAGCTCACCGTCAGGACTCCAAGAGACCCAGTACTTC. It specifies CASSPSGLQETQYF. The entire variable domain, with the rest obtained from reference TRBV18 and TRBJ2-5, is as follows: NAGVMQNPRHLVRRRGQEARLRCSPMKGHSHVYWYRQLPEEGLKFMVYLQKENIIDESGMPKERFSAEFPKEGPSILRIQQVVRGDSAAYFCASSPSGLQETQYFGPGTRLLVL.

The chain joins TRBV19 to TRBJ1-5; D may be TRBD1 (6 bases). CDR1 and CDR2 from the germline V gene are LNHDA and SQIVND (reference sequence). The CDR3 runs 14 residues. V lost 6 bases to trimming and J lost 2 bases, with 11 bases between them. The CDR3 nucleotides read TGTGCCAGTAGGGAACAGGGAGGCAATCAGCCCCAGCATTTT. Amino acid sequence: CASREQGGNQPQHF.

This clone was observed once. The chain combines TRBV2 with TRBJ2-2; 11 bases align to TRBD1. This CDR3 is built from 14 residues. The V segment lost 6 bases and the J segment 6 bases; nucleotides outside the gene matches: 3. Germline CDR1 reads SNHLY; CDR2 reads FYNNEI. The CDR3 DNA reads as TGTGCCAGCAGGGACAGGGGGCATGCCGGGGAGCTGTTTTTT. Protein: CASRDRGHAGELFF.

The sample holds one count of this clone. The V call is TRBV5-8, the J call TRBJ1-1; 10 bases agree with TRBD1. This CDR3 contains 18 residues. V lost 5 bases, J lost 1 base, and 14 bases stayed unmatched. CDR1 is SGHTS, CDR2 YDEGEE, per germline. The CDR3 sequence is CASRRPWDRGRTNTEAFF. In DNA, the CDR3 is TGTGCCAGCAGACGCCCCTGGGACAGGGGCCGGACGAACACTGAAGCTTTCTTT.

The chain employs TRBV27 and TRBJ2-1, with 12 positions matching TRBD2. V lost 3 bases and J lost 5; bases outside the gene matches: 11. CDR3 size: 18 residues. Germline CDR1 and CDR2: MNHEY and SMNVEV (reference sequence). The CDR3 here is CASSFRTSGIGLHNEQFF. For the CDR3, the DNA is TGTGCCAGCAGTTTCCGGACTAGCGGGATAGGTCTTCACAATGAGCAGTTCTTC.

The genes are TRBV19 and TRBJ2-2; 7 bases map to TRBD1. V lost 3 bases, J lost 4 bases, and 8 bases stayed unmatched. The CDR3 runs 16 residues. Germline loops: CDR1 LNHDA, CDR2 SQIVND (reference sequence). The CDR3 spells CASSMVGGASTGELFF. CDR3 nucleotides: TGTGCCAGTAGTATGGTAGGGGGCGCAAGCACCGGGGAGCTGTTTTTT.

This chain connects TRBV5-1 to TRBJ2-7, with 12 bases that match TRBD1. The CDR3 sequence is 19 residues long. Per germline, CDR1 SGHRS and CDR2 YFSETQ. V lost 0 bases to trimming and J lost 4 bases; unmatched junction nucleotides: 14. The CDR3 DNA is TGCGCCAGCAGCTTGGTTCGGGACAGGGGGCAGCGTGGTGGATACGAGCAGTACTTC. It is translated as CASSLVRDRGQRGGYEQYF.

The CDR3 DNA reads as TGTGCCAGCAGCTCTCAGCGGGAGGGAGCGGATACGCAGTATTTT. It codes for CASSSQREGADTQYF. The genes are TRBV5-4 and TRBJ2-3; 10 bases are shared with TRBD2. Germline assignment: CDR1 SGHNT and CDR2 YYREEE (reference sequence). With V trimmed by 3 bases and J by 6 bases, 7 bases remained unmatched. CDR3 size: 15 residues.

V usage is TRBV11-2 and J usage is TRBJ1-2; D is ambiguous. CDR1 and CDR2 from the germline V gene are SGHAT and FQNNGV. CDR3 length equals 16 residues. Trimming shortened V by 6 bases and J by 1 base, and 18 bases separated the two germline ends. CDR3 protein: CASRSTRREINYGYTF. The CDR3 DNA reads as TGTGCCAGCAGATCAACCAGGAGGGAGATTAACTATGGCTACACCTTC.

V gene TRBV5-8 combines with J gene TRBJ2-5, with D unclear. The germline V and J ends were trimmed by 0 bases and 10 bases, with 7 bases remaining between them. The CDR3 has 11 residues. CDR1 is SGHTS and CDR2 is YDEGEE in the germline V gene. This CDR3 reads CASSLAQVQYF. CDR3 in DNA: TGTGCCAGCAGCTTGGCGCAGGTCCAGTACTTC.

Details on this clone: One end of the junction is discordant with germline, which a read error may explain. This rearrangement joins TRBV10-3 to TRBJ2-7; D perhaps matches TRBD1 (6 bases). Germline lookup yields CDR1 ENHRY and CDR2 SYGVKD. CDR3 size: 15 residues. The CDR3 is CAISERGTSSYEQHF. The CDR3 DNA sequence: TGTGCCATCAGTGAGCGTGGGACATCATCCTACGAGCAGCACTTC.